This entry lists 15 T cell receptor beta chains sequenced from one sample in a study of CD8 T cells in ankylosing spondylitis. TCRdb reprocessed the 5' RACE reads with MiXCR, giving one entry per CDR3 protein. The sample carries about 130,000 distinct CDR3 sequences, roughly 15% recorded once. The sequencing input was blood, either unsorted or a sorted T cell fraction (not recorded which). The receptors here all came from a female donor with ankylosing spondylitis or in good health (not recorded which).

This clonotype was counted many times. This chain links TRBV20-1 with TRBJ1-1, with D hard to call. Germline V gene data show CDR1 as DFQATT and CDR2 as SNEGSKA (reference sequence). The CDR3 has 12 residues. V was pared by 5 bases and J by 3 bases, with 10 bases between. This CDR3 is CSAPAQDTEAFF. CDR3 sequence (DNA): TGCAGTGCTCCCGCCCAGGACACTGAAGCTTTCTTT.

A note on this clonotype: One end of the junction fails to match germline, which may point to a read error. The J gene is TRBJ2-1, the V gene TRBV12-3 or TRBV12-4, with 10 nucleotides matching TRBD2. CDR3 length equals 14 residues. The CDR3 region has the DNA TGTGTCAGCAGTCAGCGGGGGGGCTTGGTTGAGCAGTTCTTC. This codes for CVSSQRGGLVEQFF.

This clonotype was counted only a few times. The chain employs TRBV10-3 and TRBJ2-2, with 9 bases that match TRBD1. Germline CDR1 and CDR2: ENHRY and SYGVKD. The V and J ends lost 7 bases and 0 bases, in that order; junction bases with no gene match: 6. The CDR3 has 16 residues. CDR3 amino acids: CAINTGTGSNTGELFF. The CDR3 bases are TGTGCCATCAATACCGGGACAGGGTCGAACACCGGGGAGCTGTTTTTT.

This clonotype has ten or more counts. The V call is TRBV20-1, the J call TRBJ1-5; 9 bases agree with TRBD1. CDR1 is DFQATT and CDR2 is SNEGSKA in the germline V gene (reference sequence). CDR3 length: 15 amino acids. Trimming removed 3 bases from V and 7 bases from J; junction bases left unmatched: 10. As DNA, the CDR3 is TGCAGTGCTAGGCTACCGGGACAGGGCCAACAGCCCCAGCATTTT. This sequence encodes CSARLPGQGQQPQHF.

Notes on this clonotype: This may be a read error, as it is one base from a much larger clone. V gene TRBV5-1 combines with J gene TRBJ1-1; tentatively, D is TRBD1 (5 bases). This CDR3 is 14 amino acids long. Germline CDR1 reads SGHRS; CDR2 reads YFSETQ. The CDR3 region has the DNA TGCGCCAACAGCCAAGGGACTCGGTACACTGAAGCTTTCTTT. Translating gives CANSQGTRYTEAFF.

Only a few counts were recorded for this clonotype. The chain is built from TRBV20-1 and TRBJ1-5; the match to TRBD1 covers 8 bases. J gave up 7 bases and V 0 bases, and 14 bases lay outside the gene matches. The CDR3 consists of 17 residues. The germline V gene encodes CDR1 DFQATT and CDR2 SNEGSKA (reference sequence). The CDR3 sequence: CSARERDRGQPLQPQHF. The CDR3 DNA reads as TGCAGTGCTAGAGAGCGTGACAGGGGACAGCCCTTGCAGCCCCAGCATTTT.

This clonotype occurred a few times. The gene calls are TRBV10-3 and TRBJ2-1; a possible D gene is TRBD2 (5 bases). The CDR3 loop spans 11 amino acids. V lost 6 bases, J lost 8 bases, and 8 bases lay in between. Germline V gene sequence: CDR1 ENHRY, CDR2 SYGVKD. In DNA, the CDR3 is TGTGCCATCAGGAGGGATGATGAGCAGTTCTTC. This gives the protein CAIRRDDEQFF.

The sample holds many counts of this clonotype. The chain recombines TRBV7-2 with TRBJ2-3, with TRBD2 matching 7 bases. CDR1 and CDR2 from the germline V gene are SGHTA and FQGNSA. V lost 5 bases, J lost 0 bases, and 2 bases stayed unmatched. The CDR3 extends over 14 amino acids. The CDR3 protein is CASSSSGSTDTQYF. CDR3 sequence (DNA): TGTGCCAGCAGCAGTAGCGGGAGCACAGATACGCAGTATTTT.

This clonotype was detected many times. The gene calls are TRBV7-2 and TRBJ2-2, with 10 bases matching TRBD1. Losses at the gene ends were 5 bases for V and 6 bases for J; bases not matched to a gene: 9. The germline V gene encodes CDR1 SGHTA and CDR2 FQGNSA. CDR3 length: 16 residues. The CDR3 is CASSASGTGVPGELFF. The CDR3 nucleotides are TGTGCCAGCAGCGCCTCCGGGACAGGGGTTCCCGGGGAGCTGTTTTTT. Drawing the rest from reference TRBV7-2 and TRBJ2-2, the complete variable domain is GAGVSQSPSNKVTEKGKDVELRCDPISGHTALYWYRQSLGQGLEFLIYFQGNSAPDKSGLPSDRFSAERTGGSVSTLTIQRTQQEDSAVYLCASSASGTGVPGELFFGEGSRLTVL.

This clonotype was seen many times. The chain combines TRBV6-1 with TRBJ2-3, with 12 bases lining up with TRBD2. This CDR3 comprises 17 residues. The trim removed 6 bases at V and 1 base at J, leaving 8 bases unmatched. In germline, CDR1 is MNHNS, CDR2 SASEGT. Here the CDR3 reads CASSRPGLAGRTDTQYF. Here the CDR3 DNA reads TGTGCCAGCAGCCGACCCGGACTAGCGGGGCGCACAGATACGCAGTATTTT.

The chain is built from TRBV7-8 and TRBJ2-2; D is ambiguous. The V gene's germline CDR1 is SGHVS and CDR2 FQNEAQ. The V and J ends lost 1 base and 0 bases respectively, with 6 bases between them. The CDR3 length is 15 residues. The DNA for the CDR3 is TGTGCCAGCAGCTTAGGCGGTGCGAACACCGGGGAGCTGTTTTTT. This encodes CASSLGGANTGELFF.

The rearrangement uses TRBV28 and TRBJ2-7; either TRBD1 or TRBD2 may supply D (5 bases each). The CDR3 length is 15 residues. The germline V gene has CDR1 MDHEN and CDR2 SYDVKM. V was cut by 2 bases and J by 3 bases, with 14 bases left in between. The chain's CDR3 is CASSLARAGSYEQYF. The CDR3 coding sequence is TGTGCCAGCAGTTTAGCCCGGGCAGGGAGCTACGAGCAGTACTTC.

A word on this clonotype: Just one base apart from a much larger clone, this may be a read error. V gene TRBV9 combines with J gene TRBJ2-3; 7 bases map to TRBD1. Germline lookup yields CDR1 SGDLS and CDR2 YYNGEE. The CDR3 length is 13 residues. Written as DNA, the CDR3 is TGTGTCAGCAGCAAAGACAGGGAGGATACGCAGTATTTT. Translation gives CVSSKDREDTQYF.

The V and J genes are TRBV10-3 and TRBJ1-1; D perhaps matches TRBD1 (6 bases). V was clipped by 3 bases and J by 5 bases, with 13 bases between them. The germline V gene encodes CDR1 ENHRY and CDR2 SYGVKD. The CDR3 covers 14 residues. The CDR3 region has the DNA TGTGCCATCAGTGATAACAGGGTCGGGACTGAAGCTTTCTTT. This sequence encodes CAISDNRVGTEAFF.

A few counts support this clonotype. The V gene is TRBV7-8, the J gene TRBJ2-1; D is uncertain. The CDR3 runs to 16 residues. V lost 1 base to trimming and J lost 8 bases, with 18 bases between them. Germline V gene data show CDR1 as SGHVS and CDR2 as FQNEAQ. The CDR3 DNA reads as TGTGCCAGCAGCTTAGGCTGGCCAAAGGGCGACGATGAGCAGTTCTTC. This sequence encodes CASSLGWPKGDDEQFF.